These 11 T cell receptor beta chains were sequenced from one sample in a study of cytomegalovirus exposure and HLA in healthy donors. Amplification used 60 Vbeta primers and 13 Jbeta primers. Using immunoSEQ multiplex PCR, the repertoire was profiled, and TCRdb retains in-frame clones only, with some absent. The sample yields 110,000 to 150,000 clones, 55% to 80% seen once. Input material: PBMCs. The receptor source for this set is a woman aged 40 to 50 in good health and CMV-seronegative.

This chain links TRBV18 with TRBJ2-3; no clear D. The CDR3 has 15 amino acids. V was trimmed by 0 bases and J by 4 bases, leaving 11 bases between them. Germline V gives CDR1 KGHSH, CDR2 LQKENI. CDR3: CASSPPLPSADTQYF. In DNA form, the CDR3 reads TGTGCCAGCTCACCACCGTTACCCTCGGCAGATACGCAGTATTTT.

The chain carries TRBV28 and TRBJ1-2, with D hard to call. Trimming took 5 bases from V and 2 from J, leaving 12 bases between them. Germline V gene data show CDR1 as MDHEN and CDR2 as SYDVKM. The CDR3 sequence is 14 residues long. CDR3 residues: CASSEPSLNYGYTF. As DNA, the CDR3 is TGTGCCAGCAGTGAACCCAGTTTAAACTATGGCTACACCTTC.

A note on this clone: One end of the junction is discordant with germline, which a read error may explain. V and J are TRBV13 and TRBJ2-5; D assignment may be TRBD1 or TRBD2 (6 bases each). Germline CDR1 reads PRHDT; CDR2 reads FYEKMQ (reference sequence). The CDR3 has 14 amino acids. The CDR3 DNA follows: TGTGTCAGCAGCGGGCGCAGGGGCAGGGAGACCCAGTACTTC. Its protein product is CVSSGRRGRETQYF.

The table lists this clone with a count of one. The chain employs TRBV4-1 and TRBJ1-1, with 10 nucleotides matching TRBD1. There are 18 residues in the CDR3. Germline V lookup: CDR1 MGHRA, CDR2 YSYEKL. J lost 3 bases, V lost 3 bases, and 13 bases had no gene match. In DNA form, the CDR3 reads TGCGCCAGCAGCCAGGCACCGGGACAGGGGATGCGGGACACTGAAGCTTTCTTT. Translation: CASSQAPGQGMRDTEAFF.

The chain links TRBV6-1 to TRBJ1-3; D is uncertain. CDR1 MNHNS and CDR2 SASEGT come from the germline V gene. CDR3 length equals 12 residues. Trimming took off 6 bases at V and 4 bases at J, with 7 bases between the two ends. The CDR3 is CASRSQGNTIYF. The CDR3 DNA reads TGTGCCAGCAGATCACAAGGAAACACCATATATTTT.

This clone was found a few times. V usage is TRBV6-5 and J usage is TRBJ2-2; 9 bases line up with TRBD1. Unmatched junction bases numbered 5, after V lost 6 bases and J lost 3 bases. This CDR3 has 15 residues. Germline loops: CDR1 MNHEY, CDR2 SVGAGI. This chain's CDR3 is CASRATGGYTGELFF. Written as DNA, the CDR3 is TGTGCCAGCAGAGCAACAGGGGGCTACACCGGGGAGCTGTTTTTT.

This chain connects TRBV18 to TRBJ2-7, with D maybe TRBD2 (6 bases). This CDR3 has 14 amino acids. The ends were cut back, 6 bases at V and 0 bases at J, with 12 bases in the middle. Germline V gene lookup returns CDR1 KGHSH and CDR2 LQKENI. The CDR3 loop reads CASSMGTSSYEQYF. CDR3 nucleotides: TGTGCCAGCTCCATGGGGACTTCCTCCTACGAGCAGTACTTC.

The chain combines TRBV2 with TRBJ1-1; D is possibly TRBD1 (6 bases). Trimming shortened V by 6 bases and J by 6 bases, and 17 bases separated the two germline ends. This CDR3 has 14 amino acids. Germline V gene lookup returns CDR1 SNHLY and CDR2 FYNNEI. CDR3 protein: CASRRQEFKSEAFF. CDR3 bases: TGTGCCAGCAGGCGACAGGAGTTTAAGTCTGAAGCTTTCTTT.

This clone was recorded only once. V gene TRBV7-8 combines with J gene TRBJ2-5; TRBD2 matches at 10 bases. Germline CDR1 reads SGHVS; CDR2 reads FQNEAQ. V lost 3 bases and J lost 3; bases outside the gene matches: 4. The CDR3 runs 15 residues. CDR3 sequence: CASSFTSGVKETQYF. The CDR3, as DNA: TGTGCCAGCAGCTTTACTAGCGGGGTCAAAGAGACCCAGTACTTC.

This chain joins TRBV15 and TRBJ2-1; perhaps TRBD2 as D (6 bases). The CDR3 length is 15 residues. Between the trimmed V and J ends, which lost 5 bases and 7 bases, there was a span of 18 bases. The germline CDR1 and CDR2 sequences are LNHNV and YYDKDF (reference sequence). The CDR3 protein is CATSEEIGEANEQFF. Here the CDR3 DNA reads TGTGCCACCAGCGAGGAGATCGGGGAGGCAAATGAGCAGTTCTTC.

The J gene is TRBJ2-7, the V gene TRBV5-1; 7 bases align to TRBD2. After removal of 2 bases from V and 5 bases from J, the junction contained 10 bases not matched to a gene. The CDR3 consists of 15 residues. Per the germline V gene, CDR1 is SGHRS and CDR2 is YFSETQ. The CDR3 DNA sequence: TGCGCCAGCAGCTTTGGGGGGGGGATGAGTGACGAGCAGTACTTC. Amino acids: CASSFGGGMSDEQYF.